The 7 T cell receptor beta chains listed next were all sequenced from one sample in a study of CD8+ T cells in alopecia areata. Extracted RNA was reverse transcribed, and the resulting cDNA served as sequencing template. The data were produced by immunoSEQ multiplex PCR, yet TCRdb's version contains in-frame clones alone and is incomplete. Among around 100,000 clones listed, 41% were seen once. The sequenced sample consisted of CD4+ T cells sorted from blood. These receptors originate from a human donor with alopecia areata.

This clone was found a few times. CDR3 sequence reads: CASSPLSADTQYF. The DNA of the CDR3 is TGTGCCAGCTCACCACTTAGTGCAGATACGCAGTATTTT. The V and J genes are TRBV18 and TRBJ2-3; the D is unclear. CDR3 length: 13 residues. Germline CDR1 reads KGHSH; CDR2 reads LQKENI. The V end was cut by 1 base, the J end by 4 bases, with 6 bases between.

This clone occurred a few times. The V and J genes are TRBV19 and TRBJ2-5; TRBD1 or TRBD2 may be the D gene (5 bases each). V was pared by 1 base and J by 5 bases, with 8 bases between. This CDR3 region has 13 residues. Looked up from germline, CDR1 is LNHDA and CDR2 is SQIVND (reference sequence). This CDR3 reads CASSIGDVETQYF. In DNA form, the CDR3 reads TGTGCCAGTAGTATAGGGGACGTCGAGACCCAGTACTTC. The full variable domain, in which reference TRBV19 and TRBJ2-5 provide the parts outside the CDR3, is DGGITQSPKYLFRKEGQNVTLSCEQNLNHDAMYWYRQDPGQGLRLIYYSQIVNDFQKGDIAEGYSVSREKKESFPLTVTSAQKNPTAFYLCASSIGDVETQYFGPGTRLLVL.

This clone was found a few times. The CDR3: CASSLDRKATDTQYF. The CDR3 DNA is TGTGCCAGCAGCTTAGACAGAAAGGCCACAGATACGCAGTATTTT. This rearrangement joins TRBV7-2 to TRBJ2-3, with no clear D. This CDR3 has 15 residues. V was cut by 1 base and J by 2 bases, with 10 bases left in between. Germline V gene data show CDR1 as SGHTA and CDR2 as FQGNSA.

In this sample, this clone turned up a few times. V is TRBV23-1 and J is TRBJ2-5; TRBD1 matches 10 bases. TRBV23-1 is assigned to the ORF class and has an uncertain function. Germline trimming cut 0 bases from V and 5 bases from J; bases unmatched to any gene: 9. This CDR3 has 17 residues. Here the CDR3 DNA reads TGCGCCAGCAGTCAATCGAAGGGGGACAGGGGCTGCGAGACCCAGTACTTC. Protein sequence: CASSQSKGDRGCETQYF.

This clone was seen a handful of times. The chain recombines TRBV7-2 with TRBJ2-6; 7 positions match TRBD1. The CDR3 contains 16 residues. The V gene end was trimmed by 6 bases and the J gene end by 2 bases; junction bases not matched to a gene: 7. Germline V gene lookup returns CDR1 SGHTA and CDR2 FQGNSA. The CDR3 loop is CASREDTGAGANVLTF. CDR3 DNA sequence: TGTGCCAGCAGGGAAGATACAGGGGCTGGGGCCAACGTCCTGACTTTC. The full variable domain, its missing parts supplied by reference TRBV7-2 and TRBJ2-6, is GAGVSQSPSNKVTEKGKDVELRCDPISGHTALYWYRQSLGQGLEFLIYFQGNSAPDKSGLPSDRFSAERTGGSVSTLTIQRTQQEDSAVYLCASREDTGAGANVLTFGAGSRLTVL.

This sequence joins TRBV30 and TRBJ1-1; the D gene is possibly TRBD1 (5 bases). Between the trimmed V and J ends, which lost 3 bases and 5 bases, there was a span of 16 bases. Per germline, CDR1 GTSNPN and CDR2 SVGIG (reference sequence). This CDR3 is built from 14 residues. CDR3 sequence: CAWRAFSGFTEAFF. CDR3 coding DNA: TGTGCCTGGAGAGCCTTTTCAGGGTTTACTGAAGCTTTCTTT.

A few counts support this clone. The V and J genes are TRBV28 and TRBJ2-7; TRBD1 matches at 7 bases. The CDR3 loop spans 14 amino acids. Germline V gives CDR1 MDHEN, CDR2 SYDVKM. V was clipped by 1 base and J by 4 bases; unmatched bases: 4. The CDR3 bases are TGTGCCAGCAGTTTATACGGCAGGGGGTACGAGCAGTACTTC. Its translation is CASSLYGRGYEQYF.